Sequencing of this T cell receptor (beta chain) was carried out in a study of regulatory T cells in long-lasting Graves disease. This clonotype was detected many times. Its antigen is not known. Study-wide results and caveats: There were preferences for TRBV28, TRBJ1-2 and TRBJ2-5 in persistent disease.

The V end was cut by 0 bases, the J end by 4 bases, with 10 bases between. The length of the CDR3 is 14 residues. The germline gives CDR1 SGHVS, CDR2 FNYEAQ. Arm-PCR of CDR3 regions and iRepertoire HTBI primers were used to build TCR beta libraries. MiXCR, applied by TCRdb to the multiplex PCR reads, yields one record per CDR3 protein. The sample consists of over 650,000 distinct CDR3 sequences, 25% to 35% of them appearing once. Described time point: persistent/refractory GD, antithyroid drugs over 5 years with positive TRAb. Isolated PBMC RNA provided the starting material for the TCR library. A volume of approximately 9.8 milliliters of peripheral blood was collected in EDTA tubes.

The sequenced sample was peripheral blood mononuclear cells (PBMCs), obtained when the disease was refractory, from a patient treated with antithyroid drugs. V usage is TRBV7-6 and J usage is TRBJ2-7; no clear D gene. This receptor was taken from a female donor with Graves disease. CDR3 sequence reads: CASSLAGEQYEQYF. DNA of the CDR3: TGTGCCAGCAGCTTAGCCGGAGAGCAGTACGAGCAGTACTTC. Based on the CDR3 plus reference TRBV7-6 and TRBJ2-7, the full variable domain is GAGVSQSPRYKVTKRGQDVALRCDPISGHVSLYWYRQALGQGPEFLTYFNYEAQQDKSGLPNDRFSAERPEGSISTLTIQRTEQRDSAMYRCASSLAGEQYEQYFGPGTRLTVT.